This paragraph covers one T cell receptor beta chain sequence. The data were taken from a study of blood T cell repertoires in COVID-19. In the study overall: Researchers got acute and convalescent COVID-19 samples from the United States, Italy and Spain.

V dropped 0 bases and J dropped 9 bases, with 21 bases sitting between them. The CDR3 is 18 residues long. Germline CDR1 ENHRY, CDR2 SYGVKD. This table comes from immunoSEQ multiplex PCR, and its TCRdb copy is limited to in-frame clones, with some not included. The data hold approximately 150,000 clones, with around 87% observed a single time. This receptor was identified in an older woman with active COVID-19. This chain connects TRBV10-3 to TRBJ1-6, with no clear D. The sample comprised peripheral blood. This chain's CDR3 is CAISESTTRPVRGSPLHF. CDR3 coding DNA: TGTGCCATCAGTGAGTCGACCACCCGTCCCGTTCGGGGTTCACCCCTCCACTTT.